The 32 T cell receptor beta chains below come from one sample, sequenced in a study of blood T cell repertoires in COVID-19. Profiled with immunoSEQ multiplex PCR; TCRdb holds only in-frame clones, not every one. The sample has about 180,000 clones; 82% are singletons. The sample taken for sequencing was peripheral blood. These receptors originate from a woman older than 75 with active or convalescent COVID-19.

The table lists this clone with a count of one. The chain combines TRBV5-1 with TRBJ2-2, with D unresolved. The CDR3 is 15 amino acids. Germline-derived CDR1 and CDR2 are SGHRS and YFSETQ. V lost 1 base and J lost 2, with 9 bases in between. The CDR3 loop reads CASSLSVSNTGELFF. The CDR3 nucleotides read TGCGCCAGCAGCTTGTCAGTCTCCAACACCGGGGAGCTGTTTTTT. Filled out from reference TRBV5-1 and TRBJ2-2, the complete variable domain reads KAGVTQTPRYLIKTRGQQVTLSCSPISGHRSVSWYQQTPGQGLQFLFEYFSETQRNKGNFPGRFSGRQFSNSRSEMNVSTLELGDSALYLCASSLSVSNTGELFFGEGSRLTVL.

This chain uses TRBV7-8 with TRBJ2-1; 8 nucleotides line up with TRBD2. The CDR3 runs to 14 residues. CDR1 SGHVS and CDR2 FQNEAQ come from the germline V gene. J gave up 2 bases and V 10 bases, and 7 bases lay outside the gene matches. This CDR3 reads CATNRREAYNEQFF. The CDR3 nucleotides are TGTGCCACCAATAGGCGGGAGGCCTACAATGAGCAGTTCTTC.

The rearrangement links TRBV10-1 to TRBJ2-1; 14 bases fit TRBD2. The germline CDR1 and CDR2 sequences are WNHNN and SYGVQD (reference sequence). J lost 13 bases, V lost 7 bases, and 15 bases had no gene match. This CDR3 contains 16 residues. The CDR3 loop is CASTEGLAGGSVIQFF. In DNA form, the CDR3 reads TGCGCCAGCACGGAAGGACTAGCGGGAGGCTCCGTGATCCAGTTCTTC.

The rearrangement uses TRBV6-5 and TRBJ2-5, with 8 nucleotides matching TRBD2. The CDR3 has 16 amino acids. With 4 bases clipped from V and 4 bases from J, the junction kept 11 bases outside the gene matches. CDR1 MNHEY and CDR2 SVGAGI come from the germline V gene. The CDR3 sequence is CASSLGLAARAETQYF. CDR3 coding DNA: TGTGCCAGCAGTTTAGGACTAGCCGCTCGCGCAGAGACCCAGTACTTC.

The chain joins TRBV27 to TRBJ2-3; D unresolved. CDR3 length equals 15 residues. Germline CDR1 and CDR2: MNHEY and SMNVEV (reference sequence). Trimming removed 4 bases at V and 6 bases at J, with 17 bases between. The CDR3 coding sequence is TGTGCCAGCAGTTCCCCAGGTCGGATTTCGGATACGCAGTATTTT. It encodes CASSSPGRISDTQYF.

The chain links TRBV4-1 to TRBJ1-3; possible D gene TRBD1, 6 bases. Trimming removed 0 bases from V and 2 bases from J, with 14 bases in between. The germline CDR1 and CDR2 sequences are MGHRA and YSYEKL. The CDR3 spans 17 residues. The CDR3 DNA reads TGCGCCAGCAGCCAAGAGGGAAGCAGGGGAACTGGAAACACCATATATTTT. This sequence encodes CASSQEGSRGTGNTIYF.

The chain uses TRBV30 and TRBJ1-1, with TRBD1 matching over 7 bases. V dropped 0 bases and J dropped 5; count of bases not matched to a gene: 6. Germline CDR1 and CDR2: GTSNPN and SVGIG (reference sequence). This CDR3 spans 14 amino acids. The CDR3 DNA sequence: TGTGCCTGGAGTGTATGGGGCAGGGGGACTGAAGCTTTCTTT. This sequence encodes CAWSVWGRGTEAFF.

The chain links TRBV6-5 to TRBJ1-5; 8 bases map to TRBD1. V was clipped by 6 bases and J by 5 bases; unmatched bases: 9. The germline gives CDR1 MNHEY, CDR2 SVGAGI. The CDR3 contains 15 residues. The CDR3 nucleotides are TGTGCCAGCAGCCGGACAGGGTTCGGGTATCAGCCCCAGCATTTT. This encodes CASSRTGFGYQPQHF.

The chain employs TRBV19 and TRBJ1-2; tentative D call: TRBD1 (5 bases). The CDR3 contains 13 residues. V was shortened by 7 bases and J by 2 bases, with 11 bases between the two germline ends. Germline V CDR1 and CDR2: LNHDA, SQIVND (reference sequence). The CDR3 protein is CASTKGLNYGYTF. The CDR3 bases are TGTGCCAGTACCAAGGGACTGAACTATGGCTACACCTTC.

The V call is TRBV15, the J call TRBJ1-5; TRBD1 matches 9 bases. CDR1 and CDR2 (germline): LNHNV, YYDKDF (reference sequence). The trim removed 3 bases at V and 7 bases at J, leaving 10 bases unmatched. This CDR3 comprises 16 residues. The CDR3: CATSSAQGALVQPQHF. The DNA for the CDR3 is TGTGCCACCAGCAGTGCACAGGGGGCGTTAGTCCAGCCCCAGCATTTT.

This clone showed up just a few times. This chain connects TRBV5-4 to TRBJ2-7; tentatively, D is TRBD2 (5 bases). CDR1 and CDR2 (germline): SGHNT, YYREEE (reference sequence). The CDR3 totals 15 residues. Trimming shortened V by 3 bases and J by 3 bases, and 16 bases separated the two germline ends. CDR3 amino acids: CASSSTPGVDYEQYF. In DNA form, the CDR3 reads TGTGCCAGCAGCTCAACTCCCGGGGTAGACTACGAGCAGTACTTC.

The chain has TRBV15 and TRBJ2-7; 7 bases line up with TRBD2. V lost 1 base, J lost 5 bases, and 8 bases stayed unmatched. Per the germline V gene, CDR1 is LNHNV and CDR2 is YYDKDF (reference sequence). This CDR3 spans 15 amino acids. CDR3 loop: CATSRGREKHHEQYF. Here the CDR3 DNA reads TGTGCCACCAGCAGAGGGCGGGAGAAGCACCACGAGCAGTACTTC.

This clone was found a few times. V gene TRBV19 combines with J gene TRBJ2-5, with TRBD1 identical over 7 bases. V lost 6 bases, J lost 5 bases, and 9 bases stayed unmatched. CDR1 LNHDA and CDR2 SQIVND come from the germline V gene (reference sequence). This CDR3 region has 14 residues. The CDR3, as DNA: TGTGCCAGTAGCCCGACAGGGCTGGTGGAGACCCAGTACTTC. Translated, it gives CASSPTGLVETQYF.

The rearrangement links TRBV2 to TRBJ1-2, with D possibly TRBD1 on 5 matching bases. The germline gives CDR1 SNHLY, CDR2 FYNNEI. The CDR3 runs to 16 residues. Trimming left V 7 bases short and J 2 bases short, with 20 bases between. The CDR3: CASTRGSGHDNYGYTF. The CDR3 nucleotides are TGTGCCAGCACTAGAGGATCAGGGCACGACAACTATGGCTACACCTTC.

The chain employs TRBV18 and TRBJ2-7; 9 bases line up with TRBD2. After removal of 2 bases from V and 12 bases from J, the junction contained 8 bases not matched to a gene. The CDR3 runs to 13 residues. The germline CDR1 and CDR2 sequences are KGHSH and LQKENI. The CDR3 nucleotides read TGTGCCAGCTCACCAGGTGCGGGAGGGCCGTTGTACTTC. Its protein product is CASSPGAGGPLYF.

The chain employs TRBV28 and TRBJ1-6, with D tentatively TRBD1 (5 bases). Germline lookup yields CDR1 MDHEN and CDR2 SYDVKM. This CDR3 contains 15 residues. Trimming stripped 3 bases from V and 9 bases from J, with 15 bases between. CDR3 in amino acids: CASSFRVTRGSPLHF. CDR3 DNA: TGTGCCAGCAGTTTCAGGGTGACTCGAGGTTCACCCCTCCACTTT.

This chain uses TRBV5-4 with TRBJ1-2, with 8 bases that match TRBD1. This CDR3 is built from 16 residues. CDR1 is SGHNT and CDR2 is YYREEE in the germline V gene (reference sequence). The J segment lost 9 bases and the V segment lost 3 bases, leaving 16 bases of the junction unmatched. CDR3 bases: TGTGCCAGCAGCTCGCCCAACGACAGGGGATCTACGAGCTACACCTTC. This translates into CASSSPNDRGSTSYTF.

Details on this clone: At one end, the junction sequence differs from germline, possibly due to a read error. V is TRBV10-3 and J is TRBJ2-2; D is perhaps TRBD2 (7 bases). The CDR3 consists of 17 residues. Germline-derived CDR1 and CDR2 are ENHRY and SYGVKD. Here the CDR3 reads CAISGPRGAGNAGELFF. In DNA form, the CDR3 reads TGTGCCATCAGCGGTCCCCGGGGGGCGGGGAACGCCGGGGAGCTGTTTTTT.

The V gene is TRBV29-1, the J gene TRBJ2-1, with D possibly TRBD2 on 6 matching bases. The CDR3 has 14 residues. CDR1 is SQVTM and CDR2 is ANQGSEA in the germline V gene. Deletions cut 6 bases from V and 8 bases from J, with 20 bases between. CDR3 nucleotide sequence: TGCAGCGTCCGACTAGAAACGGAGTTCGATGAGCAGTTCTTC. It encodes CSVRLETEFDEQFF.

The chain employs TRBV5-6 and TRBJ2-7; 10 nucleotides match TRBD2. This CDR3 is 14 amino acids long. Germline CDR1 SGHDT, CDR2 YYEEEE. J lost 7 bases, V lost 1 base, and 5 bases had no gene match. DNA of the CDR3: TGTGCCAGCAGCTTGAGACTAGCGGGTGGAGAGCAGTACTTC. Its translation: CASSLRLAGGEQYF. The whole variable domain, remainder taken from reference TRBV5-6 and TRBJ2-7, is DAGVTQSPTHLIKTRGQQVTLRCSPKSGHDTVSWYQQALGQGPQFIFQYYEEEERQRGNFPDRFSGHQFPNYSSELNVNALLLGDSALYLCASSLRLAGGEQYFGPGTRLTVT.

V is TRBV3-1 (or the pseudogene TRBV3-2) and J is TRBJ2-5, with 9 bases aligning to TRBD2. The CDR3 runs 16 residues. Germline V gene lookup returns CDR1 LGHDT and CDR2 YNNKEL (reference sequence). Unmatched junction bases numbered 7, after V lost 3 bases and J lost 2 bases. The CDR3 sequence is CASSHRLAGLQETQYF. CDR3 DNA: TGTGCCAGCAGCCACCGGCTAGCGGGGCTTCAAGAGACCCAGTACTTC.

The rearrangement joins TRBV6-2 or TRBV6-3 to TRBJ2-2; 10 bases map to TRBD2. Germline CDR1 and CDR2: MNHEY and SVGEGT. The CDR3 runs 17 residues. The trim removed 4 bases at V and 3 bases at J, leaving 8 bases unmatched. The CDR3 nucleotides read TGTGCCAGCAGTTCCCCTCTAGCGGGAGTTTACACCGGGGAGCTGTTTTTT. As protein: CASSSPLAGVYTGELFF.

The chain carries TRBV6-5 and TRBJ2-7, with D possibly TRBD1 on 7 matching bases. This CDR3 is built from 13 residues. V lost 10 bases, J lost 0 bases, and 13 bases lay in between. Per the germline V gene, CDR1 is MNHEY and CDR2 is SVGAGI. The CDR3 sequence is CANARDSSYEQYF. CDR3 nucleotides: TGTGCCAACGCGCGGGACAGCTCCTACGAGCAGTACTTC.

This chain uses TRBV6-2 or TRBV6-3 with TRBJ1-2; 9 bases align to TRBD1. This CDR3 comprises 16 residues. Germline CDR1 and CDR2: MNHEY and SVGEGT. The ends lost 2 bases at V and 0 bases at J; junction bases unmatched: 4. In nucleotides, the CDR3 is TGTGCCAGCAGTTACATGGGGACAGGGTCTAACTATGGCTACACCTTC. Its protein product is CASSYMGTGSNYGYTF.

The chain carries TRBV6-4 and TRBJ1-1; no firm D call. Between the trimmed V and J ends, which lost 7 bases and 3 bases, there was a span of 15 bases. Per the germline V gene, CDR1 is MRHNA and CDR2 is SNTAGT. The CDR3 consists of 14 residues. The chain's CDR3 is CASKERRGDTEAFF. The CDR3 nucleotides are TGTGCCAGCAAAGAACGACGCGGGGACACTGAAGCTTTCTTT.

The chain recombines TRBV2 with TRBJ1-5; D is perhaps TRBD1 (6 bases). Trimming removed 6 bases at V and 1 base at J, with 13 bases between. CDR3 size: 15 residues. CDR1 and CDR2 (germline): SNHLY, FYNNEI. Here the CDR3 reads CASRGQYLSNQPQHF. CDR3 in DNA: TGTGCCAGCAGAGGACAGTACTTAAGCAATCAGCCCCAGCATTTT.

This sequence joins TRBV5-1 and TRBJ1-1; tentative D call: TRBD1 (5 bases). V was cut by 4 bases and J by 4 bases, with 17 bases left in between. The CDR3 sequence is 15 residues long. CDR1 is SGHRS, CDR2 YFSETQ, per germline. The CDR3 protein is CASSQGSGQSTEAFF. The CDR3 DNA reads as TGCGCCAGCAGCCAAGGCTCAGGGCAGAGCACTGAAGCTTTCTTT.

This chain uses TRBV3-1 (or the pseudogene TRBV3-2) with TRBJ2-2; TRBD2 matches at 13 bases. Unmatched junction bases numbered 13, after V lost 1 base and J lost 5 bases. Per the germline V gene, CDR1 is LGHDT and CDR2 is YNNKEL (reference sequence). The CDR3 is 20 amino acids. The CDR3 loop reads CASSQGSVRLAGGRTGELFF. CDR3 nucleotide sequence: TGTGCCAGCAGCCAAGGGAGTGTACGACTAGCGGGAGGTCGAACCGGGGAGCTGTTTTTT.

V and J are TRBV6-4 and TRBJ1-1; D possibly corresponds to TRBD1 (6 bases). The CDR3 runs 13 residues. V lost 6 bases and J lost 8, with 16 bases in between. The germline CDR1 and CDR2 sequences are MRHNA and SNTAGT. This CDR3 reads CASRPDSGAEAFF. CDR3 coding DNA: TGTGCCAGCAGACCGGACAGTGGGGCCGAAGCTTTCTTT.

The V gene is TRBV5-1, the J gene TRBJ1-1, with 9 bases matching TRBD1. Germline V gene data show CDR1 as SGHRS and CDR2 as YFSETQ. V dropped 6 bases and J dropped 0; count of bases not matched to a gene: 12. This CDR3 region has 17 residues. In nucleotides, the CDR3 is TGCGCCAGCACACCCGGGACAGGGACCCACATGAACACTGAAGCTTTCTTT. It codes for CASTPGTGTHMNTEAFF.

V and J are TRBV3-1 (or the pseudogene TRBV3-2) and TRBJ2-1; D gene unclear. The V and J ends lost 0 bases and 10 bases respectively, with 10 bases between them. This CDR3 is 13 amino acids long. CDR1 and CDR2 (germline): LGHDT, YNNKEL (reference sequence). The CDR3 loop is CASSQDRRREQFF. The CDR3 DNA reads TGTGCCAGCAGCCAAGATCGTCGTCGGGAGCAGTTCTTC.

The chain uses TRBV7-9 and TRBJ2-7, with 9 bases identical to TRBD2. This CDR3 is built from 14 residues. Looked up from germline, CDR1 is SEHNR and CDR2 is FQNEAQ (reference sequence). After removal of 5 bases from V and 4 bases from J, the junction contained 6 bases not matched to a gene. DNA of the CDR3: TGTGCCAGCAGCCCACCGAGCGGGAGGTACGAGCAGTACTTC. Translating it yields CASSPPSGRYEQYF.